This paragraph reports one T cell receptor (beta chain). The sequence runs out 3 residues before the end of the CDR3; the remainder is reconstructed from the germline J gene. These data belong to a study of T cells in women clearing cervical HPV infection. The length of the CDR3 is 14 residues. V shed 3 bases and J shed 0 bases, with 8 bases lying between them. CDR1 is SNHLY and CDR2 is FYNNEI in the germline V gene. Sequencing used immunoSEQ multiplex PCR; TCRdb keeps in-frame clones, though not all of them. Recorded here are some 21,000 clones; the top ten clones represent 2% to 3%. The sequenced sample consisted of blood buffy coat. This rearrangement joins TRBV2 to TRBJ2-5, with D uncertain. This receptor was taken from a woman aged 18 to 75 with a cervical HPV16 infection that either progressed to CIN3+ or cleared (not recorded which). CDR3 sequence: CASSEAPYQETQYF. CDR3 bases read: TGTGCCAGCAGTGAGGCCCCGTACCAAGAGACC.